The 15 T cell receptor beta chains listed next were all sequenced from one sample in a study of OX40 agonist ivuxolimab in advanced cancers. Repertoires were generated with immunoSEQ multiplex PCR, while TCRdb's copy carries only in-frame clones and drops some. Among about 68,000 clones, around 85% were seen once, and the ten largest hold 0.6% to 0.85%. The sequenced sample was CD4+ or CD8+ T cells sorted from blood, obtained in a trial of the OX40 agonist ivuxolimab. The receptors originated from an adult with an advanced solid tumor such as melanoma, head and neck, liver or kidney cancer.

The chain recombines TRBV10-1 with TRBJ2-7; TRBD2 matches 16 bases. This CDR3 contains 17 residues. V was clipped by 8 bases and J by 3 bases; unmatched bases: 10. Germline V lookup: CDR1 WNHNN, CDR2 SYGVQD (reference sequence). The DNA of the CDR3 is TGCGCCAGCTATCCGGGACTAGCGGGGGGGCACTACTACGAGCAGTACTTC. Protein product: CASYPGLAGGHYYEQYF.

In DNA, the CDR3 is TGCGCCAGCAGGAGGACAGGGGCCCTAAACACTGAAGCTTTCTTT. It is translated as CASRRTGALNTEAFF. The V and J genes are TRBV10-2 and TRBJ1-1, with 9 bases lining up with TRBD1. Unmatched junction bases numbered 7, after V lost 6 bases and J lost 2 bases. This CDR3 contains 15 residues. CDR1 WSHSY and CDR2 SAAADI come from the germline V gene.

The chain couples TRBV6-6 to TRBJ1-2; D gene uncertain. V lost 0 bases and J 7 bases, leaving 12 bases between the germline ends. The CDR3 loop spans 14 amino acids. CDR1 is MNHNY, CDR2 SVGAGI, per germline (reference sequence). In DNA, the CDR3 is TGTGCCAGCAGTTACTCGGCAGTCGCCCTTGGCTACACCTTC. It translates to CASSYSAVALGYTF.

This clone occurred once. The rearrangement uses TRBV5-4 and TRBJ2-6; tentatively, D is TRBD1 (6 bases). The germline CDR1 and CDR2 sequences are SGHNT and YYREEE (reference sequence). The CDR3 sequence is 15 residues long. Trimming took 0 bases from V and 4 from J, leaving 8 bases between them. The CDR3 bases are TGTGCCAGCAGCTTGGTGGGGGCCGGGGCCAACGTCCTGACTTTC. This gives the protein CASSLVGAGANVLTF.

V usage is TRBV4-3 and J usage is TRBJ2-7, with 10 bases lining up with TRBD1. V was clipped by 4 bases and J by 6 bases; unmatched bases: 9. The CDR3 consists of 15 residues. The germline V gene has CDR1 LGHNA and CDR2 YSLEER. The CDR3 sequence: CASSPVGTGVGEQYF. DNA for the CDR3: TGCGCCAGCAGCCCCGTGGGGACAGGGGTGGGCGAGCAGTACTTC.

V usage is TRBV18 and J usage is TRBJ1-1; D remains ambiguous. The ends were cut back, 2 bases at V and 1 base at J, with 14 bases in the middle. In germline, CDR1 is KGHSH, CDR2 LQKENI. The CDR3 sequence is 16 residues long. The CDR3 DNA reads TGTGCCAGCTCACCAGTGGAAGGCGGGGAGAACACTGAAGCTTTCTTT. This codes for CASSPVEGGENTEAFF.

DNA of the CDR3: TGTGCCAGCTCACCAGGGCAAAATCAGCCCCAGCATTTT. This sequence encodes CASSPGQNQPQHF. V and J are TRBV18 and TRBJ1-5; no firm D call. V was pared by 2 bases and J by 4 bases, with 6 bases between. Germline V gene data show CDR1 as KGHSH and CDR2 as LQKENI. The CDR3 spans 13 residues. The entire variable domain, with the rest obtained from reference TRBV18 and TRBJ1-5, is as follows: NAGVMQNPRHLVRRRGQEARLRCSPMKGHSHVYWYRQLPEEGLKFMVYLQKENIIDESGMPKERFSAEFPKEGPSILRIQQVVRGDSAAYFCASSPGQNQPQHFGDGTRLSIL.

This sequence joins TRBV7-2 and TRBJ2-7; D is perhaps TRBD1 (6 bases). Germline CDR1 reads SGHTA; CDR2 reads FQGNSA. V was cut by 1 base and J by 2 bases, with 9 bases left in between. The CDR3 totals 14 residues. The CDR3 here is CASSLGQAPYEQYF. The CDR3 nucleotides are TGTGCCAGCAGCTTAGGACAGGCACCCTACGAGCAGTACTTC.

The genes are TRBV18 and TRBJ2-5; TRBD1 or TRBD2 may be the D gene (5 bases each). TRBJ2-7 explains the end of the DNA better; the J call may be wrong. The CDR3 totals 15 residues. CDR1 KGHSH and CDR2 LQKENI come from the germline V gene. This CDR3 reads CASSARGTLYYEQYF. Here the CDR3 DNA reads TGTGCCAGCTCAGCCCGGGGCACATTATACTACGAGCAGTACTTC.

The genes are TRBV11-1 and TRBJ2-3, with D possibly matching TRBD2 (5 bases). CDR3 length: 16 residues. Germline-derived CDR1 and CDR2 are SGHAT and FQDESV (reference sequence). Trimming took 5 bases from V and 4 from J, leaving 19 bases between them. The DNA of the CDR3 is TGTGCCAGCAGCCCATACGGCAGGTACGGGGCAGATACGCAGTATTTT. Amino acid sequence: CASSPYGRYGADTQYF.

This rearrangement joins TRBV23-1 to TRBJ2-7, with 8 positions matching TRBD1. Being an ORF, TRBV23-1 has a function that is uncertain. V was pared by 3 bases and J by 4 bases, with 8 bases of the junction left unmatched. The CDR3 is 15 amino acids. The CDR3 DNA is TGCGCCAGCAGTCAGGCCGGGACAGGACAATACGAGCAGTACTTC. It specifies CASSQAGTGQYEQYF.

This clone came up a few times. V gene TRBV2 combines with J gene TRBJ2-7; D remains ambiguous. The CDR3 contains 14 residues. With 8 bases removed from V and 1 base from J, the gap between germline ends came to 15 bases. In germline, CDR1 is SNHLY, CDR2 FYNNEI. The CDR3 loop reads CASSGERDSYEQYF. The CDR3, as DNA: TGTGCCAGCTCCGGAGAGCGAGATTCCTACGAGCAGTACTTC.

This clone was observed a single time. This chain uses TRBV15 with TRBJ2-7; D is uncertain. The germline V gene encodes CDR1 LNHNV and CDR2 YYDKDF (reference sequence). This CDR3 contains 15 residues. V dropped 1 base and J dropped 2 bases, with 12 bases sitting between them. CDR3: CATSRGTAFPYEQYF. Written as DNA, the CDR3 is TGTGCCACCAGCAGAGGTACAGCGTTTCCCTACGAGCAGTACTTC.

The CDR3 DNA is TGTGCCAGAAGCGGAACAGGGACCGGGGAGCTGTTTTTT. Its translation: CARSGTGTGELFF. The chain carries TRBV5-3 and TRBJ2-2; D possibly corresponds to TRBD1 (6 bases). TRBV5-3 is assigned to the ORF class and has an uncertain function. The CDR3 loop spans 13 amino acids. Trimming left V 4 bases short and J 5 bases short, with 9 bases between.

In nucleotides, the CDR3 is TGCAGTGCTAGCAGGGGCTACGAGCAGTACTTC. Translated: CSASRGYEQYF. The V and J genes are TRBV20-1 and TRBJ2-7; the D gene is possibly TRBD1 (6 bases). CDR1 and CDR2 from the germline V gene are DFQATT and SNEGSKA (reference sequence). V was clipped by 3 bases and J by 3 bases, with 6 bases between them. The CDR3 totals 11 residues.